The 22 T cell receptor beta chains in this list originate from one sample, sequenced in a study of regulatory T cells in long-lasting Graves disease. The time point here: persistent/refractory GD, antithyroid drugs over 5 years with positive TRAb. From PBMCs, RNA was extracted and then used to make the TCR library. Building the TCR beta libraries relied on iRepertoire HTBI primers, and CDR3 regions underwent Arm-PCR. TCRdb reprocessed the multiplex PCR reads via MiXCR and lists one record per CDR3 protein. The repertoire holds over 250,000 distinct CDR3 sequences, with 22% as singletons. This sample comprised peripheral blood mononuclear cells (PBMCs), obtained when the disease was refractory, from a patient treated with antithyroid drugs. These TCRs come from a female donor with Graves disease.

The rearrangement links TRBV28 to TRBJ1-2; TRBD1 matches at 8 bases. In germline, CDR1 is MDHEN, CDR2 SYDVKM. With V trimmed by 5 bases and J by 5 bases, 16 bases remained unmatched. There are 17 residues in the CDR3. In nucleotides, the CDR3 is TGTGCCAGCAGTCCGATGGGGACAGGATACGGCCGATATGGCTACACCTTC. Translated, it gives CASSPMGTGYGRYGYTF.

In this sample, this clonotype turned up many times. This rearrangement joins TRBV27 to TRBJ2-5, with D perhaps TRBD1 or TRBD2 (5 bases each). This CDR3 contains 15 residues. Per germline, CDR1 MNHEY and CDR2 SMNVEV (reference sequence). With 6 bases removed from V and 2 bases from J, the gap between germline ends came to 16 bases. CDR3 protein: CASSPTGGGQETQYF. The DNA for the CDR3 is TGTGCCAGCAGCCCGACGGGTGGGGGTCAAGAGACCCAGTACTTC.

At least ten counts were recorded for this clonotype. Mismatch with germline at one junction end may stem from a read error. The V gene is TRBV12-3 or TRBV12-4, the J gene TRBJ1-1; no definite D call. The CDR3 is 13 amino acids. As DNA, the CDR3 is TGTGCCAGCAGCTTAGCCCAGAACACTGAAGCTTTCTTT. Translated, it gives CASSLAQNTEAFF.

The rearrangement uses TRBV4-1 and TRBJ1-2; a weak D match, TRBD1 (5 bases). This CDR3 region has 14 residues. Trimming took 1 base from V and 5 from J, leaving 11 bases between them. Germline V lookup: CDR1 MGHRA, CDR2 YSYEKL. Here the CDR3 DNA reads TGCGCCAGCAGCCAAGGGCCCAGGGCTTATGGCTACACCTTC. This gives the protein CASSQGPRAYGYTF.

The table lists this clonotype with a count of one. This may come from a read error, since a much larger clone is one base off. The chain employs TRBV6-4 and TRBJ2-2; possibly TRBD1 for D (6 bases). Trimming shortened V by 5 bases and J by 7 bases, and 14 bases separated the two germline ends. The CDR3 has 14 amino acids. Germline loops: CDR1 MRHNA, CDR2 SNTAGT. As DNA, the CDR3 is TGTGCCAGCAGTTACGGGACAACCATCGGGGAGCTGTTTTTT. Its protein is CASSYGTTIGELFF.

This clonotype was seen at least ten times. The V and J genes are TRBV10-3 and TRBJ1-2; 10 positions agree with TRBD1. This CDR3 has 15 amino acids. CDR1 and CDR2 (germline): ENHRY, SYGVKD. V shed 5 bases, J shed 8 bases, and the junction held 11 bases outside the gene matches. CDR3 DNA sequence: TGTGCCATCAGTAAAACAGGGACAGGGGTCGGCGGCTACACCTTC. As protein: CAISKTGTGVGGYTF.

V and J are TRBV15 and TRBJ1-1; D is unclear. Per germline, CDR1 LNHNV and CDR2 YYDKDF (reference sequence). The CDR3 loop spans 14 amino acids. With 0 bases removed from V and 3 bases from J, the gap between germline ends came to 8 bases. For the CDR3, the DNA is TGTGCCACCAGCAGAGATCGGAGGGACACTGAAGCTTTCTTT. It specifies CATSRDRRDTEAFF.

The CDR3 spells CASSQFPRTDQPQHF. The CDR3 coding sequence is TGTGCCAGCAGCCAATTCCCCCGGACAGATCAGCCCCAGCATTTT. The rearrangement uses TRBV4-2 and TRBJ1-5; D may be TRBD1 (6 bases). Per germline, CDR1 LGHNA and CDR2 YNFKEQ. The germline V and J ends were trimmed by 2 bases and 5 bases, with 13 bases remaining between them. CDR3 length equals 15 residues.

This clonotype was picked up a small number of times. The chain uses TRBV7-2 and TRBJ1-6, with a possible D match to TRBD1 (5 bases). Trimming shortened V by 1 base and J by 5 bases, and 12 bases separated the two germline ends. Germline CDR1 SGHTA, CDR2 FQGNSA. The CDR3 spans 16 residues. The CDR3 protein is CASSLGGGEHNSPLHF. CDR3 DNA sequence: TGTGCCAGCAGCTTAGGGGGGGGGGAACATAATTCACCCCTCCACTTT.

Comment on this clonotype: Without the conserved terminal phenylalanine or tryptophan, this CDR3 likely stems from a read error. The V gene is TRBV6-5, the J gene TRBJ1-5; D is unresolved. V gave up 4 bases and J gave up 6 bases, with 10 bases separating them. The CDR3 covers 13 residues. Germline loops: CDR1 MNHEY, CDR2 SVGAGI. The CDR3 reads CASSLLLSQPQHY. The CDR3 DNA follows: TGTGCCAGCAGTTTACTATTGAGTCAGCCCCAGCATTAT.

This clonotype was recorded a few times. The gene calls are TRBV29-1 and TRBJ1-4, with unresolved D. Trimming took 6 bases from V and 4 from J, leaving 12 bases between them. Looked up from germline, CDR1 is SQVTM and CDR2 is ANQGSEA. The CDR3 runs 13 residues. The CDR3 DNA is TGCAGCGTAGCGACAACCAGTAATGAAAAACTGTTTTTT. Protein: CSVATTSNEKLFF.

V usage is TRBV6-1 and J usage is TRBJ1-6; no clear D gene. The CDR3 runs 15 residues. V lost 6 bases to trimming and J lost 5 bases, with 14 bases between them. Germline V gene data show CDR1 as MNHNS and CDR2 as SASEGT. For the CDR3, the DNA is TGTGCCAGCAGATTCCGGGTCGAAAATAATTCACCCCTCCACTTT. It specifies CASRFRVENNSPLHF.

V usage is TRBV5-1 and J usage is TRBJ2-5; 7 positions match TRBD2. The CDR3 has 14 residues. The V gene end was trimmed by 4 bases and the J gene end by 3 bases; junction bases not matched to a gene: 6. Per the germline V gene, CDR1 is SGHRS and CDR2 is YFSETQ. CDR3 protein: CASSPDLAEETQYF. The CDR3, as DNA: TGCGCCAGCAGCCCGGATCTAGCGGAAGAGACCCAGTACTTC.

The chain couples TRBV20-1 to TRBJ2-3, with D possibly being TRBD2 (5 bases). This CDR3 is built from 16 residues. Per germline, CDR1 DFQATT and CDR2 SNEGSKA (reference sequence). V was clipped by 0 bases and J by 4 bases, with 17 bases between them. For the CDR3, the DNA is TGCAGTGCTAGAGATCTTATGGGAGTGGCTTCAGATACGCAGTATTTT. This codes for CSARDLMGVASDTQYF.

J is TRBJ2-7 and V is TRBV10-3, with D possibly TRBD2 on 6 matching bases. CDR1 is ENHRY, CDR2 SYGVKD, per germline. This CDR3 has 12 amino acids. V lost 3 bases and J lost 4, with 7 bases in between. This chain's CDR3 is CAISDRGYEQYF. DNA of the CDR3: TGTGCCATCAGTGATCGGGGGTACGAGCAGTACTTC.

Details on this clonotype: This CDR3 fails to terminate in the conserved phenylalanine or tryptophan, so it likely reflects a read error. The chain has TRBV12-3 or TRBV12-4 and TRBJ1-6; D is ambiguous. The CDR3 runs 13 residues. Between the trimmed V and J ends, which lost 1 base and 7 bases, there was a span of 5 bases. The CDR3 DNA reads TGTGCCAGCAGTTTAGGCGGGAATTCACCCCTCCACCTT. Its protein is CASSLGGNSPLHL.

The chain uses TRBV18 and TRBJ1-5; a weak D match, TRBD1 (5 bases). Germline CDR1 and CDR2: KGHSH and LQKENI. CDR3 length: 16 residues. V shed 2 bases and J shed 2 bases, with 13 bases lying between them. The CDR3 bases are TGTGCCAGCTCACCATTGGGGGGTCATCGCAATCAGCCCCAGCATTTT. Its protein product is CASSPLGGHRNQPQHF.

CDR3 nucleotide sequence: TGTGCCAGCAGTCCTATGGCTCATGGCATCAAAAACATTCAGTACTTC. This gives the protein CASSPMAHGIKNIQYF. This chain connects TRBV6-1 to TRBJ2-4; no clear D gene. The germline V gene encodes CDR1 MNHNS and CDR2 SASEGT. Trimming pared 5 bases from V and 3 bases from J, leaving 17 bases between. The CDR3 extends over 16 amino acids.

The chain carries TRBV4-1 and TRBJ2-7, with 11 bases identical to TRBD1. J was trimmed by 1 base and V by 3 bases; bases with no gene match: 5. Per the germline V gene, CDR1 is MGHRA and CDR2 is YSYEKL. CDR3 length equals 16 residues. The DNA for the CDR3 is TGCGCCAGCAGCCAGACCGGGACAGGGGGATCCTACGAGCAGTACTTC. Its protein product is CASSQTGTGGSYEQYF.

The sample holds a few counts of this clonotype. The chain carries TRBV7-6 and TRBJ1-5; 9 bases match TRBD1. Germline CDR1 is SGHVS and CDR2 is FNYEAQ. Trimming took 5 bases from V and 6 from J; bases not matched to a gene: 11. The CDR3 is 16 amino acids. The DNA for the CDR3 is TGTGCCAGCAGCCGAAAAGACAGGGGGAAGGTTCAGCCCCAGCATTTT. Translation gives CASSRKDRGKVQPQHF. Full variable domain (missing parts from reference TRBV7-6 and TRBJ1-5): GAGVSQSPRYKVTKRGQDVALRCDPISGHVSLYWYRQALGQGPEFLTYFNYEAQQDKSGLPNDRFSAERPEGSISTLTIQRTEQRDSAMYRCASSRKDRGKVQPQHFGDGTRLSIL.

This clonotype was detected a few times. The V and J genes are TRBV9 and TRBJ2-5; D may be TRBD1 (5 bases). Trimming pared 3 bases from V and 1 base from J, leaving 13 bases between. Germline CDR1 is SGDLS and CDR2 is YYNGEE. CDR3 size: 15 residues. CDR3: CASSAQPTVQETQYF. CDR3 sequence (DNA): TGTGCCAGCAGCGCACAACCGACAGTCCAAGAGACCCAGTACTTC.

This clonotype showed up many times. This chain joins TRBV11-1 and TRBJ2-7; D might be TRBD1 (6 bases). The CDR3 is 14 residues long. The V gene lost 5 bases and the J gene lost 2 bases, with 13 bases spanning the gap. Germline loops: CDR1 SGHAT, CDR2 FQDESV (reference sequence). The CDR3: CASSRIGQTYEQYF. The DNA of the CDR3 is TGTGCCAGCAGCCGAATCGGACAGACCTACGAGCAGTACTTC.